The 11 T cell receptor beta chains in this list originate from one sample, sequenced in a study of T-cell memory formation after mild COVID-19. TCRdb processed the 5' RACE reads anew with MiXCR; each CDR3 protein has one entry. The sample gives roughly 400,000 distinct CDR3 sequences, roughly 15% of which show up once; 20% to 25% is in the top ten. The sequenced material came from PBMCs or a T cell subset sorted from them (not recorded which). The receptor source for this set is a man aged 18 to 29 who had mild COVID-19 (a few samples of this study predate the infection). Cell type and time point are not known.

The CDR3 loop is CASSLTSGGRRTDTQYF. CDR3 bases: TGCGCCAGCAGCCTCACTAGCGGGGGGCGCCGCACAGATACGCAGTATTTT. The chain joins TRBV4-3 to TRBJ2-3, with 12 bases lining up with TRBD2. The germline CDR1 and CDR2 sequences are LGHNA and YSLEER. This CDR3 is 17 amino acids long. V lost 4 bases, J lost 1 base, and 6 bases stayed unmatched.

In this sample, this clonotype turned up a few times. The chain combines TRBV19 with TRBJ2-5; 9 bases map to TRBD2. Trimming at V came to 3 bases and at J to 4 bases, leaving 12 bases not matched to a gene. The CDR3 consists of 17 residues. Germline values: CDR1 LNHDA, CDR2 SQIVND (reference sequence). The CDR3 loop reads CASSIRPGPGLAETQYF. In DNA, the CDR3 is TGTGCCAGTAGTATCCGTCCGGGTCCGGGACTAGCAGAGACCCAGTACTTC.

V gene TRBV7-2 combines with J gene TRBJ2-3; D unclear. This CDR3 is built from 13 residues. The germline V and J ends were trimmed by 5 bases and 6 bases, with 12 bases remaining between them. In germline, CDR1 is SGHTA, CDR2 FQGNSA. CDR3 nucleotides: TGTGCCAGCAGCAGCCTCCCTTTTGATACGCAGTATTTT. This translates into CASSSLPFDTQYF.

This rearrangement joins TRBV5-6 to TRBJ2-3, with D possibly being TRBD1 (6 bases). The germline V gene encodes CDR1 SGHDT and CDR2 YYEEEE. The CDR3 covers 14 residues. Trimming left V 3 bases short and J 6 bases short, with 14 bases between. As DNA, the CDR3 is TGTGCCAGCAGCTGGGCAGGGGCCCGGGATACGCAGTATTTT. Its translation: CASSWAGARDTQYF. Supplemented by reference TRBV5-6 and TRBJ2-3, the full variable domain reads DAGVTQSPTHLIKTRGQQVTLRCSPKSGHDTVSWYQQALGQGPQFIFQYYEEEERQRGNFPDRFSGHQFPNYSSELNVNALLLGDSALYLCASSWAGARDTQYFGPGTRLTVL.

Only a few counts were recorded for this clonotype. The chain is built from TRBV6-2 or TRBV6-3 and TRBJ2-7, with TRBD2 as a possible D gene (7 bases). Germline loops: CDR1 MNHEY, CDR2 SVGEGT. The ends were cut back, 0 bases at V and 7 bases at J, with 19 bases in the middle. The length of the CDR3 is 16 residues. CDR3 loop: CASSYSAGQPGGEQYV. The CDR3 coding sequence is TGTGCCAGCAGTTACTCCGCAGGACAGCCGGGAGGAGAGCAGTACGTC.

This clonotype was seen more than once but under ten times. The chain's CDR3 is CASSYSATGGLHFEQYV. DNA of the CDR3: TGTGCCAGCAGTTACTCCGCGACAGGAGGCCTACATTTCGAGCAGTACGTC. The V gene is TRBV6-6, the J gene TRBJ2-7, with a possible D match to TRBD1 (6 bases). Germline V gives CDR1 MNHNY, CDR2 SVGAGI (reference sequence). Trimming took off 0 bases at V and 6 bases at J, with 21 bases between the two ends. This CDR3 is 17 amino acids long.

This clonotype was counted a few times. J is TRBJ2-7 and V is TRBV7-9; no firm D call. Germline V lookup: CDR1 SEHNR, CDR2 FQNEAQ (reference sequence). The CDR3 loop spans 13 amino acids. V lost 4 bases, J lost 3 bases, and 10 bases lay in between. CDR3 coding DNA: TGTGCCAGCAGCTCCGGACGGGTCTACGAGCAGTACTTC. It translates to CASSSGRVYEQYF. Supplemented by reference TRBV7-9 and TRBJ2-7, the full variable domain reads DTGVSQNPRHKITKRGQNVTFRCDPISEHNRLYWYRQTLGQGPEFLTYFQNEAQLEKSRLLSDRFSAERPKGSFSTLEIQRTEQGDSAMYLCASSSGRVYEQYFGPGTRLTVT.

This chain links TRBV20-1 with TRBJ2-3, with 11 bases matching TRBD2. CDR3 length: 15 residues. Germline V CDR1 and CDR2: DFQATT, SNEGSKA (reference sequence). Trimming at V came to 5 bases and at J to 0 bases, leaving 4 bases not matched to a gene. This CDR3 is CSARTSGSSTDTQYF. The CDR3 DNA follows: TGCAGTGCTCGGACTAGCGGGTCTAGCACAGATACGCAGTATTTT.

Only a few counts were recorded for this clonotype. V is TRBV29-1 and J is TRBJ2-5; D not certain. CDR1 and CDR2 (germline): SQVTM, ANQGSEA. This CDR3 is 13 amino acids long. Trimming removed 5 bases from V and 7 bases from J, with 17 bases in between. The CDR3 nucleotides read TGCAGCGTTTCCGGATACGGGCCGTCGACCCAGTACTTC. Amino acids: CSVSGYGPSTQYF.

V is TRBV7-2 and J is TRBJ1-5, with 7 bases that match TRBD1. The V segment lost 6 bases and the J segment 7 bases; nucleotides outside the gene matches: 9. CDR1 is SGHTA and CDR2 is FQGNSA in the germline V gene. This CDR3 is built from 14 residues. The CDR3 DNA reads TGTGCCAGCAGTCACGACAGGGCCGGGCAGCCCCAGCATTTT. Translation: CASSHDRAGQPQHF.

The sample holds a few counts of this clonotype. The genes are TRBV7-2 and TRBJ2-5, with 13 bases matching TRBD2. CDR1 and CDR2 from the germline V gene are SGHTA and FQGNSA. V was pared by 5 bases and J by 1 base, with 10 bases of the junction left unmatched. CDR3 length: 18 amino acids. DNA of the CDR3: TGTGCCAGCAGCCCCCGGCGGGGGACTAGCGGGATCCAAGAGACCCAGTACTTC. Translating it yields CASSPRRGTSGIQETQYF. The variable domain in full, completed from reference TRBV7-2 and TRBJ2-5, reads GAGVSQSPSNKVTEKGKDVELRCDPISGHTALYWYRQSLGQGLEFLIYFQGNSAPDKSGLPSDRFSAERTGGSVSTLTIQRTQQEDSAVYLCASSPRRGTSGIQETQYFGPGTRLLVL.